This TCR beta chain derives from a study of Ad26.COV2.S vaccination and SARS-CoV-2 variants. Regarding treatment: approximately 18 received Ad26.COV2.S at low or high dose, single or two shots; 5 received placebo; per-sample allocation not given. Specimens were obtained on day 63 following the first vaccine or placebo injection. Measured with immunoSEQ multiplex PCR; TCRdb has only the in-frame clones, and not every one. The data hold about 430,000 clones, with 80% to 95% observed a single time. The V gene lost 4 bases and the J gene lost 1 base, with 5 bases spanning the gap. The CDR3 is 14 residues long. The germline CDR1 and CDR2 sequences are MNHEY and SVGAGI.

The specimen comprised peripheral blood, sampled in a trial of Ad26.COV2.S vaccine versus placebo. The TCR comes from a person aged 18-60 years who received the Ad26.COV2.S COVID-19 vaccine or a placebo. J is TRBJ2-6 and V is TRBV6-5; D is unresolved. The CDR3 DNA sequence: TGTGCCAGCAGTTTGATGTCTGGGGCCAACGTCCTGACTTTC. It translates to CASSLMSGANVLTF.